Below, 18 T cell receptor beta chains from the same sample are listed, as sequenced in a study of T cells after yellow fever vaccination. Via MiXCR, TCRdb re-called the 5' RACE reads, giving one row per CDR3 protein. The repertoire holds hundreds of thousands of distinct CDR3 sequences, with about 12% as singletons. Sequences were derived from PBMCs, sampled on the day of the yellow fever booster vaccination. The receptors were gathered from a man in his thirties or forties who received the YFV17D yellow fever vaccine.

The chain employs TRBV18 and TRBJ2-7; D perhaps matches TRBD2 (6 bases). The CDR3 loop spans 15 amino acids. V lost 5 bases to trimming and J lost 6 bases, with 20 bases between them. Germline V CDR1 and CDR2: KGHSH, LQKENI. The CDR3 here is CASSSRSGLYLEQYF. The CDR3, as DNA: TGTGCCAGCTCATCGCGCTCGGGACTTTATCTCGAGCAGTACTTC.

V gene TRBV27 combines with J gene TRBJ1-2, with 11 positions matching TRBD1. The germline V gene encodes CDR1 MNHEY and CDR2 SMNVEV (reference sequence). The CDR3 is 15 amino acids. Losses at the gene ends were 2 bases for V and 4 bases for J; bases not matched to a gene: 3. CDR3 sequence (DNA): TGTGCCAGCAGTTTACGGGACAGGGGGTTCTATGGCTACACCTTC. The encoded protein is CASSLRDRGFYGYTF.

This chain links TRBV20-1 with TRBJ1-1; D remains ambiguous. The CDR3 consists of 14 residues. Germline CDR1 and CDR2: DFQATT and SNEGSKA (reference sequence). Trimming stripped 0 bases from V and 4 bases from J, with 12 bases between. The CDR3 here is CSARDPGVGTEAFF. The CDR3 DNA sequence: TGCAGTGCTAGAGATCCGGGCGTCGGCACTGAAGCTTTCTTT.

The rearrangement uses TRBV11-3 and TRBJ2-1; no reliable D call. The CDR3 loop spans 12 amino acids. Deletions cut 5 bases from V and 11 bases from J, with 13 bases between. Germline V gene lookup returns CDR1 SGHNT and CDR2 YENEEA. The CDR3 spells CASSVYSGQQFF. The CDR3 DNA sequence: TGTGCCAGCAGCGTCTACTCCGGACAGCAGTTCTTC.

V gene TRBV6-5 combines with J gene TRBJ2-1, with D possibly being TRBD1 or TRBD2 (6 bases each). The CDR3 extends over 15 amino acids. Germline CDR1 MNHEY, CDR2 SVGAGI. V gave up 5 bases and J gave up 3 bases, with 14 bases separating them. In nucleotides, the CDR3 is TGTGCCAGCAGTCGGGGGACACCTAACTACAATGAGCAGTTCTTC. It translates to CASSRGTPNYNEQFF.

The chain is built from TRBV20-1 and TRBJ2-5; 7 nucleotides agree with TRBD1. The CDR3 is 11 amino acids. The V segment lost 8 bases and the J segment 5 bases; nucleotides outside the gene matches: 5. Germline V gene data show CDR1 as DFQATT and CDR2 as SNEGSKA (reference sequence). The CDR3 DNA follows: TGCAGTCAAAGGGGGCGGGAGACCCAGTACTTC. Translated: CSQRGRETQYF.

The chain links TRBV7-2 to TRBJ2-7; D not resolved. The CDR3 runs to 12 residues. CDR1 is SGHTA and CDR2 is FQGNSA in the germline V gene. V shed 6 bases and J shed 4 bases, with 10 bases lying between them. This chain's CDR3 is CASRNISYEQYF. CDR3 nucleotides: TGTGCCAGCAGGAATATCTCTTACGAGCAGTACTTC.

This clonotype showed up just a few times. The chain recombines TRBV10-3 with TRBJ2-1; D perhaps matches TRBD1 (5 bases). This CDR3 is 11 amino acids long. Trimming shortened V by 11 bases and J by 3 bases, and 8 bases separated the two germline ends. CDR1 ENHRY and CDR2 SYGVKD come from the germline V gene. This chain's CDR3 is CAARGYNEQFF. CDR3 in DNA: TGTGCCGCAAGGGGCTACAATGAGCAGTTCTTC.

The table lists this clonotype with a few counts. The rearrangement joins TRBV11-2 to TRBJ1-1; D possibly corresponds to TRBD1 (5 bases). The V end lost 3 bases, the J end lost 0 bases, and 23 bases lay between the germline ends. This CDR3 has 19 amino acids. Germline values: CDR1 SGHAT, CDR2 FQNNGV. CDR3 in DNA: TGTGCCAGCAGCTTTATCCCAAGGCCGGGGGAAAAGTTGAACACTGAAGCTTTCTTT. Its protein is CASSFIPRPGEKLNTEAFF. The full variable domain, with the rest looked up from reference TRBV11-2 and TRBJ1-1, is EAGVAQSPRYKIIEKRQSVAFWCNPISGHATLYWYQQILGQGPKLLIQFQNNGVVDDSQLPKDRFSAERLKGVDSTLKIQPAKLEDSAVYLCASSFIPRPGEKLNTEAFFGQGTRLTVV.

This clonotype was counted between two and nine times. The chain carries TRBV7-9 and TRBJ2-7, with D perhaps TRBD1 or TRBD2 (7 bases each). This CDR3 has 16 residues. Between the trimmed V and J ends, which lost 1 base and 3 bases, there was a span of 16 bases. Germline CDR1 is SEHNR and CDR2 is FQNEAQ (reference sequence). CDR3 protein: CASSLGAGQILYEQYF. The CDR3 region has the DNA TGTGCCAGCAGCTTAGGAGCGGGACAGATCCTCTACGAGCAGTACTTC.

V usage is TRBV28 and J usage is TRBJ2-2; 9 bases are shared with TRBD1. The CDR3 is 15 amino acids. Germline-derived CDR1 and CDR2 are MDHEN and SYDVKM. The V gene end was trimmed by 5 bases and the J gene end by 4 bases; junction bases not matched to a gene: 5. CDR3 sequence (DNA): TGTGCCAGCAGTACAGGGGGCGCGTCCACCGGGGAGCTGTTTTTT. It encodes CASSTGGASTGELFF.

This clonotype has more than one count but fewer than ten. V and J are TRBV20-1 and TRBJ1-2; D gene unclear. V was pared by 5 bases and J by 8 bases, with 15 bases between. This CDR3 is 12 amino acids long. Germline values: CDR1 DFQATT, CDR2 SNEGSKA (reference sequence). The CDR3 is CSAPHRFGGYTF. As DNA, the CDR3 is TGCAGTGCTCCCCATCGGTTCGGAGGCTACACCTTC.

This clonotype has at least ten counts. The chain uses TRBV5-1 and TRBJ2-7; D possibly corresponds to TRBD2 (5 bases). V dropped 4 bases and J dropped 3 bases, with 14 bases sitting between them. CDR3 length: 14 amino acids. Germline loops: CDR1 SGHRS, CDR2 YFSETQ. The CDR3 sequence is CASSLDGGIYEQYF. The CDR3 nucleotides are TGCGCCAGCAGCCTGGACGGAGGTATCTACGAGCAGTACTTC.

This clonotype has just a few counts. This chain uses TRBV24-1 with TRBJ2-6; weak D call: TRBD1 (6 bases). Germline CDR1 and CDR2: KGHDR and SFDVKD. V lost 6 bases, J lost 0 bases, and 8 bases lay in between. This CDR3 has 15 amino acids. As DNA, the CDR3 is TGTGCCACCAGTTTGACAGGCTCTGGGGCCAACGTCCTGACTTTC. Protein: CATSLTGSGANVLTF.

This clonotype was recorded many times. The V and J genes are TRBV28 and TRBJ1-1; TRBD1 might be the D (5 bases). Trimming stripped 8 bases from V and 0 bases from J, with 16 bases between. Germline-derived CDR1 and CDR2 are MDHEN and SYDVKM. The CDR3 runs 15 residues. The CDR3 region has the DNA TGTGCCAGCTCTCCGGGGGTTTCCATGAACACTGAAGCTTTCTTT. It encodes CASSPGVSMNTEAFF.

The CDR3: CASSLASGNPDTQYF. CDR3 nucleotide sequence: TGTGCCAGCAGCTTGGCTAGCGGGAATCCAGATACGCAGTATTTT. The V call is TRBV5-4, the J call TRBJ2-3, with 9 bases identical to TRBD2. The germline CDR1 and CDR2 sequences are SGHNT and YYREEE (reference sequence). V lost 0 bases and J lost 4; bases outside the gene matches: 3. CDR3 length: 15 residues. The variable domain in full, with the rest retrieved from reference TRBV5-4 and TRBJ2-3, is ETGVTQSPTHLIKTRGQQVTLRCSSQSGHNTVSWYQQALGQGPQFIFQYYREEENGRGNFPPRFSGLQFPNYSSELNVNALELDDSALYLCASSLASGNPDTQYFGPGTRLTVL.

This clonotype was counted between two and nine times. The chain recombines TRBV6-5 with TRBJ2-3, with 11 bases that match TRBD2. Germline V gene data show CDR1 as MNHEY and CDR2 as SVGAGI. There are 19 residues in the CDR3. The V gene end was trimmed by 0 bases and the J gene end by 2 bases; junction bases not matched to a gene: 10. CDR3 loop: CASSYSPSIAGGTTDTQYF. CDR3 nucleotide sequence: TGTGCCAGCAGTTACTCACCGTCTATAGCGGGAGGGACCACAGATACGCAGTATTTT.

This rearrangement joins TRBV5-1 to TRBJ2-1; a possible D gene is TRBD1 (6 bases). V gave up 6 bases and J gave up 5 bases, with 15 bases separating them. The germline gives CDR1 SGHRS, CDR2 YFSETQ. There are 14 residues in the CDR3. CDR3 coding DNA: TGCGCCAGCATCCCCCTGGACAGAGACAATGAGCAGTTCTTC. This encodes CASIPLDRDNEQFF.